The clone carrying this TCR beta chain was counted at least ten times. Germline CDR1 and CDR2: SEHNR and FQNEAQ (reference sequence). CDR3 size: 16 residues. V was clipped by 4 bases and J by 2 bases, with 15 bases between them. The record originates from a study of early T cells in non-severe SARS-CoV-2 infection. Unique molecular identifiers (one per individual cDNA molecule) were attached. TCRdb processed the 5' RACE reads anew with MiXCR; each CDR3 protein has one entry. The sample yields about 60,000 distinct CDR3 sequences, more than 8.5% seen once. This clonotype was obtained from an adult who was a healthcare worker with PCR-confirmed SARS-CoV-2 infection or an uninfected control (not recorded which). V and J are TRBV7-9 and TRBJ2-1; D may correspond to TRBD1 or TRBD2 (5 bases each). The sequenced sample was whole blood. CDR3 region: CASSWYLGATYNEQFF. The CDR3 DNA follows: TGTGCCAGCAGCTGGTACCTCGGGGCAACCTACAATGAGCAGTTCTTC.